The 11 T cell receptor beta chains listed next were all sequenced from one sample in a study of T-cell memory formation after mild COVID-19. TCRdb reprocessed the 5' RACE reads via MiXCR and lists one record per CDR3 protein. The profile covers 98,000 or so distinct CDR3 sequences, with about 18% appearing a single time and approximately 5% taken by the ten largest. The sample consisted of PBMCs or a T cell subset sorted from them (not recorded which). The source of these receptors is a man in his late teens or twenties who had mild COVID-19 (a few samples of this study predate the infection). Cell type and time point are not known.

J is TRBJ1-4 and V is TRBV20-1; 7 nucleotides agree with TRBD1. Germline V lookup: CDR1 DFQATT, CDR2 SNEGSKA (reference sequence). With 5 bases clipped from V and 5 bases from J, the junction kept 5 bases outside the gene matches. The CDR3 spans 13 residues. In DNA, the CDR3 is TGCAGTGCTGGGGACAGAAGGAATGAAAAACTGTTTTTT. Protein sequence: CSAGDRRNEKLFF.

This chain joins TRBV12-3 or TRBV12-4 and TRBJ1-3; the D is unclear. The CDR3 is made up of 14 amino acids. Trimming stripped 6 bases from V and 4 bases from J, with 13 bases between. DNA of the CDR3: TGTGCCAGCAGCTTGACCCTGGGAGGAAACACCATATATTTT. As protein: CASSLTLGGNTIYF.

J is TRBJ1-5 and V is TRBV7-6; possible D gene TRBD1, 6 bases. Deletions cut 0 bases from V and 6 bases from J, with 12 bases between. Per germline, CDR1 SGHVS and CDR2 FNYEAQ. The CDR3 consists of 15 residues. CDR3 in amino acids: CASSLAPGVGQPQHF. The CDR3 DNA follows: TGTGCCAGCAGCTTAGCGCCAGGGGTGGGTCAGCCCCAGCATTTT. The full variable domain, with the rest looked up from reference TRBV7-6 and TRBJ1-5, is GAGVSQSPRYKVTKRGQDVALRCDPISGHVSLYWYRQALGQGPEFLTYFNYEAQQDKSGLPNDRFSAERPEGSISTLTIQRTEQRDSAMYRCASSLAPGVGQPQHFGDGTRLSIL.

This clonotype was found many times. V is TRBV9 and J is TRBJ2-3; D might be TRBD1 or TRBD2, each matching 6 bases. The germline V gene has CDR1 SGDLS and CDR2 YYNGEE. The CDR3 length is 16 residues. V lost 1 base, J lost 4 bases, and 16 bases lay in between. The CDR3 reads CASSVFPGEVADTQYF. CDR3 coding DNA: TGTGCCAGCAGCGTATTCCCAGGGGAGGTTGCAGATACGCAGTATTTT.

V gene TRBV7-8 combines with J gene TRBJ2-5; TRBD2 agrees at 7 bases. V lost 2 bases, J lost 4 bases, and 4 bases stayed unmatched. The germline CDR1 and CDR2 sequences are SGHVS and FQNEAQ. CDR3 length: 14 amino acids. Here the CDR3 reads CASSLIPGGETQYF. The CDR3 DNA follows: TGTGCCAGCAGCTTAATCCCGGGGGGAGAGACCCAGTACTTC.

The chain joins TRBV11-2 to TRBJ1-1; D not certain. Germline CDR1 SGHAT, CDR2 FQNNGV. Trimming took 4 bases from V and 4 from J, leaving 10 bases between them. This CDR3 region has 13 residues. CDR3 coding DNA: TGTGCCAGCAGCTCTACACGGGGCACTGAAGCTTTCTTT. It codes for CASSSTRGTEAFF.

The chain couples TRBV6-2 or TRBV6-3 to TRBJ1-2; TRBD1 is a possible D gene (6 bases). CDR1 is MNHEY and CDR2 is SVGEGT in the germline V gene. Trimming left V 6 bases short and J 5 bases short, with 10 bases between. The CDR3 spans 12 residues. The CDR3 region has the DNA TGTGCCAGCAGCGAACAGGGATATGGCTACACCTTC. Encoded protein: CASSEQGYGYTF.

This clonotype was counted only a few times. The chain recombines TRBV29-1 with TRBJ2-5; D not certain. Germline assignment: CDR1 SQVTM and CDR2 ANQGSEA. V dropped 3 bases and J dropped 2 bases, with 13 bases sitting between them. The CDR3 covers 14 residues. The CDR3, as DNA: TGCAGCGTTGACGGCAAGTCTGGGCAAGAGACCCAGTACTTC. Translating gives CSVDGKSGQETQYF. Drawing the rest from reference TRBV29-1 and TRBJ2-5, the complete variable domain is SAVISQKPSRDICQRGTSLTIQCQVDSQVTMMFWYRQQPGQSLTLIATANQGSEATYESGFVIDKFPISRPNLTFSTLTVSNMSPEDSSIYLCSVDGKSGQETQYFGPGTRLLVL.

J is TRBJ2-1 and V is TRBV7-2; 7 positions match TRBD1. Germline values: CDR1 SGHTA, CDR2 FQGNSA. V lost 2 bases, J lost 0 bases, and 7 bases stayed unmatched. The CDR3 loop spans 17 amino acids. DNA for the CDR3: TGTGCCAGCAGCTTACGGGACAGTGCCCTCTCCTACAATGAGCAGTTCTTC. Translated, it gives CASSLRDSALSYNEQFF.

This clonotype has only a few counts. CDR3 residues: CASSLLEEIYNYGYTF. As DNA, the CDR3 is TGTGCCAGCAGCTTGCTGGAGGAGATTTATAACTATGGCTACACCTTC. The rearrangement uses TRBV5-5 and TRBJ1-2, with D uncertain. V lost 1 base and J lost 1, with 14 bases in between. The CDR3 length is 16 residues. CDR1 is SGHKS and CDR2 is YYEKEE in the germline V gene (reference sequence).

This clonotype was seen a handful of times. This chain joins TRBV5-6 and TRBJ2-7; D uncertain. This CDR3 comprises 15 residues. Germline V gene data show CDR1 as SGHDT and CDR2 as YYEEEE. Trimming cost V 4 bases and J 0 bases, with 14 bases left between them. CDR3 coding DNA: TGTGCCAGCAGCCCTACCGACAAATTCTCCTACGAGCAGTACTTC. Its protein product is CASSPTDKFSYEQYF.